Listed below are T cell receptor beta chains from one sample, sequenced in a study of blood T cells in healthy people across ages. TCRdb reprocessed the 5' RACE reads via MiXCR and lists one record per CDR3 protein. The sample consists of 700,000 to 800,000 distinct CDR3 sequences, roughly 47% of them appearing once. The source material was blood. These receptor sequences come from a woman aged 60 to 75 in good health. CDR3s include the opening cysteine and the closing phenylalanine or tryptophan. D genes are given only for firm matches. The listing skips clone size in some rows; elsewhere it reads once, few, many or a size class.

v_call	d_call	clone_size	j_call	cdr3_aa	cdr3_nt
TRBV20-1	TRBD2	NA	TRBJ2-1	CSARNPSGYYNEQFF	TGCAGTGCTAGAAATCCTAGCGGGTATTACAATGAGCAGTTCTTC
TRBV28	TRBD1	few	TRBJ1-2	CASFRGRGYTF	TGTGCCAGCTTCAGGGGGCGAGGCTACACCTTC
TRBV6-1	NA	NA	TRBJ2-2	CASRESVAVGAGELFF	TGTGCCAGCAGAGAAAGTGTAGCGGTCGGGGCCGGGGAGCTGTTTTTT
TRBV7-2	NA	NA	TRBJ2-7	CASTPRGLADTYEQYF	TGTGCCAGCACCCCAAGGGGGCTAGCGGATACTTACGAGCAGTACTTC
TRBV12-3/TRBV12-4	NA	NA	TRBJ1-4	CASTGGGTTNEKLFF	TGTGCCAGCACCGGAGGGGGGACAACGAATGAAAAACTGTTTTTT
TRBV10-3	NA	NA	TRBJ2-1	CAISPTKYEQFF	TGTGCCATCAGTCCCACGAAGTATGAGCAGTTCTTC
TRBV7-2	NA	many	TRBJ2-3	CASSTQDGITDTQYF	TGTGCCAGCAGCACCCAGGACGGAATCACAGATACGCAGTATTTT
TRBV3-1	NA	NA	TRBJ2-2	CASSQDMGIRGTGELFF	TGTGCCAGCAGCCAAGATATGGGGATACGGGGCACCGGGGAGCTGTTTTTT
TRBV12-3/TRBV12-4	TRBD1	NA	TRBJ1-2	CASRRQGLGYTF	TGTGCCAGCAGGCGACAGGGTTTGGGCTACACCTTC
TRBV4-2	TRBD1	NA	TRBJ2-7	CASSQDGGQGFSEQYF	TGTGCCAGCAGCCAAGATGGCGGACAGGGGTTCTCCGAGCAGTACTTC
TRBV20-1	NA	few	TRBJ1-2	CSARGAREIHGYTF	TGCAGTGCTAGGGGAGCCAGGGAAATTCACGGCTACACCTTC
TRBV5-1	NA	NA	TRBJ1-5	CASTLSPDSNQPQHF	TGCGCCAGCACCCTCAGTCCGGATAGCAATCAGCCCCAGCATTTT
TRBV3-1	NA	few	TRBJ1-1	CASSQVGTVLEAFF	TGTGCCAGCAGCCAAGTCGGCACTGTACTTGAAGCTTTCTTT
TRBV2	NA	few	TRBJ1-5	CASRRQPNEQPQHF	TGTGCCAGCAGGCGACAGCCTAATGAACAGCCCCAGCATTTT
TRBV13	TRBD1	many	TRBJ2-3	CASSRDRGNTDTQYF	TGTGCCAGCAGCCGGGACAGGGGAAACACAGATACGCAGTATTTT
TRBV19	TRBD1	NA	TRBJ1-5	CASQDRVNQPQHF	TGTGCCAGTCAGGACAGGGTCAATCAGCCCCAGCATTTT
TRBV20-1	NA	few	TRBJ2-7	CSARPSIEQYF	TGCAGTGCTAGGCCCTCAATCGAGCAGTACTTC
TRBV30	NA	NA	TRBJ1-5	CAWTGGGNQPQHF	TGTGCCTGGACAGGCGGAGGCAATCAGCCCCAGCATTTT
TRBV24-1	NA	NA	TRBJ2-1	CASAGSYNEQFF	TGTGCCTCCGCAGGGTCCTACAATGAGCAGTTCTTC
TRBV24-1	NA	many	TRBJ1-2	CATSRPAEDGYTF	TGTGCCACCAGTCGACCGGCGGAGGATGGCTACACCTTC
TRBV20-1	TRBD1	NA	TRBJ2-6	CSARDIRGRGSSGANVLTF	TGCAGTGCTAGAGACATTCGGGGCAGGGGGAGCTCTGGGGCCAACGTCCTGACTTTC
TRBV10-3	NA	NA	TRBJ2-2	CAITPGGDTGELFF	TGTGCCATCACCCCCGGAGGGGACACCGGGGAGCTGTTTTTT
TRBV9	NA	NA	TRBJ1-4	CASSLLGGGNEKLFF	TGTGCCAGCAGCCTCTTGGGGGGGGGTAATGAAAAACTGTTTTTT
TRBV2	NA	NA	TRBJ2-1	CASSERSLVVYNEQFF	TGTGCCAGCAGTGAAAGGTCACTCGTGGTATACAATGAGCAGTTCTTC
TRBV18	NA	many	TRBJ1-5	CASSSAPEDQPQHF	TGTGCCAGCTCCTCGGCCCCGGAGGATCAGCCCCAGCATTTT
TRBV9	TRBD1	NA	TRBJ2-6	CASSDRDRTSGANVLTF	TGTGCCAGCAGCGACCGGGACAGAACCTCTGGGGCCAACGTCCTGACTTTC
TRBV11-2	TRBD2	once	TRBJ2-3	CASSSPLAGAGDTQYF	TGTGCCAGCAGCTCGCCCCTAGCGGGAGCGGGAGATACGCAGTATTTT
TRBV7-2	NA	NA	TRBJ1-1	CATRGQEILNTEAFF	TGTGCCACCCGGGGGCAGGAGATTTTGAACACTGAAGCTTTCTTT
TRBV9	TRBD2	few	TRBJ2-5	CASSASGGQQETQYF	TGTGCCAGCAGCGCTAGCGGGGGGCAGCAAGAGACCCAGTACTTC
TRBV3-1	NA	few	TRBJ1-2	CASGGSLNYGYTF	TGTGCCAGCGGTGGGAGTCTAAACTATGGCTACACCTTC
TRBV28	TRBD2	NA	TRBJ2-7	CASSAGGPCEQYF	TGTGCCAGCAGTGCGGGGGGTCCCTGCGAGCAGTACTTC
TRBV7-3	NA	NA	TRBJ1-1	CASSSWNNTEAFF	TGTGCCAGCAGCTCATGGAACAACACTGAAGCTTTCTTT
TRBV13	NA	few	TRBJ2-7	CASSRRQVTYEQYF	TGTGCCAGCAGCAGGCGACAGGTGACCTACGAGCAGTACTTC
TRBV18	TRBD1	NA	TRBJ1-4	CASSTWTGDNEKLFF	TGTGCCAGCTCAACGTGGACAGGGGATAACGAAAAACTGTTTTTT
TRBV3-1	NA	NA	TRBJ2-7	CASSSGVESYEQYF	TGTGCCAGCAGCTCTGGGGTCGAATCCTACGAGCAGTACTTC
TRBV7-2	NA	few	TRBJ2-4	CASSSAQGNIQYF	TGTGCCAGCAGCTCGGCCCAGGGAAACATTCAGTACTTC
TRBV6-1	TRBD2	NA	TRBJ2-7	CASSRDYREQYF	TGTGCCAGCAGTCGGGACTACCGCGAGCAGTACTTC
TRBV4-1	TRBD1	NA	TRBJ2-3	CASSQDPQGSTDTQYF	TGCGCCAGCAGCCAAGATCCACAGGGGAGTACAGATACGCAGTATTTT
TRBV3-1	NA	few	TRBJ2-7	CASSQEDWGTYEQYF	TGTGCCAGCAGCCAAGAAGATTGGGGGACCTACGAGCAGTACTTC
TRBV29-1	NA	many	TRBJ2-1	CSVRLYNEQFF	TGCAGCGTTCGGCTATACAATGAGCAGTTCTTC
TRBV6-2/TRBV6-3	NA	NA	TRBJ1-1	CASSSPGGHTEAFF	TGTGCCAGCAGTTCCCCGGGGGGGCACACTGAAGCTTTCTTT
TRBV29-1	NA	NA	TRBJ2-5	CSVKTNGRETQYF	TGCAGCGTCAAAACTAACGGGAGAGAGACCCAGTACTTC
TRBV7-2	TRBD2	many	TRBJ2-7	CASSSRTGLGYEQYF	TGTGCCAGCAGCTCCAGAACGGGACTAGGATACGAGCAGTACTTC
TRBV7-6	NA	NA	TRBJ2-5	CASSFPDGRQYQETQYF	TGTGCCAGCAGCTTTCCGGACGGACGCCAGTACCAAGAGACCCAGTACTTC
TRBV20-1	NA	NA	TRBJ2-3	CSARELSTDTQYF	TGCAGTGCTAGAGAACTGAGCACAGACACGCAGTATTTT